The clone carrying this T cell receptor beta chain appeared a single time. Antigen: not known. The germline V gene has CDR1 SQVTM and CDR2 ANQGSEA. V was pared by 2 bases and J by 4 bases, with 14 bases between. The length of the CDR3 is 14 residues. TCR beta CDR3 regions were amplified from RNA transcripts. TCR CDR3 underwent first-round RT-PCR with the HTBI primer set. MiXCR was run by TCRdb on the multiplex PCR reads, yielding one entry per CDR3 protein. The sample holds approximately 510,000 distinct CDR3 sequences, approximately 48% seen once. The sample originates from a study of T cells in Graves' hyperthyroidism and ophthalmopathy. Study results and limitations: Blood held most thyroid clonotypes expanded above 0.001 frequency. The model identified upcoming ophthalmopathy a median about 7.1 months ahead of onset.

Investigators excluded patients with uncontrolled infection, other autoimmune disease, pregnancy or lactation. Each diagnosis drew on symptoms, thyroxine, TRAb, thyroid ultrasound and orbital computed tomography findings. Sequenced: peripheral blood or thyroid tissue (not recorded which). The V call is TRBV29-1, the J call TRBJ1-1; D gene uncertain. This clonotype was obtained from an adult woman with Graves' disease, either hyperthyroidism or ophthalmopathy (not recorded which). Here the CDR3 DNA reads TGCAGCGTTGAAAGGAAGACCTCTTTCACTGAAGCTTTCTTT. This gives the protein CSVERKTSFTEAFF.